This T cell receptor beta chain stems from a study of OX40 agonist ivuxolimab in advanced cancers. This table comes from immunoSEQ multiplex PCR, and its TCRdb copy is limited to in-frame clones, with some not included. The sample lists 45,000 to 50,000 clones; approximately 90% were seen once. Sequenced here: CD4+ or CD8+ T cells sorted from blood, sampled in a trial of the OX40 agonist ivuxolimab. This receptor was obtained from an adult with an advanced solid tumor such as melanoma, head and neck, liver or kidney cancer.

DNA of the CDR3: TGTGCCAGTAGCGAACAGGGGAGTAGTCAGCCCCAGCATTTT. Translating gives CASSEQGSSQPQHF. The V gene is TRBV19, the J gene TRBJ1-5, with 7 bases that match TRBD1. CDR3 length: 14 amino acids. CDR1 LNHDA and CDR2 SQIVND come from the germline V gene (reference sequence). V shed 6 bases, J shed 6 bases, and the junction held 8 bases outside the gene matches.